The source of this T cell receptor (beta chain) is a study of CD8 T cells in Susac syndrome (dated by TCRdb to about 2019). Regarding the complete study: Whether CD8+ T cell activation and differentiation in Susac syndrome was antigen driven was tested using repertoire sequencing. The clonality of the CD8+ T cell repertoire was compared across 11 to 12 healthy donors, roughly 14 Susac syndrome patients and 15 multiple sclerosis patients.

Peripheral blood CD8+ and CD4+ T cells from healthy donors, Susac syndrome patients and multiple sclerosis patients were profiled using high-throughput TCR beta sequencing. The multiple sclerosis controls were treatment-naive patients whose relapsing-remitting disease, either stable or active, fulfilled the revised McDonald criteria. Bulk CD8+ and CD4+ T cells were purified by magnetic negative isolation, while CD8+ TEMRA cells were enriched using FACS. Blood was drawn into EDTA tubes, processed within 24 hours, and PBMCs were isolated by density gradient centrifugation. PBMCs intended for TCR sequencing were cryopreserved in liquid nitrogen and thawed later in a water bath at 37 degrees C. The sorted or isolated CD4+, CD8+ and CD8+ TEMRA cells had a purity of 90% or higher. About this clonotype: Its specific antigen is unknown. No much larger clonotype is one base removed from it; base qualities were not supplied.

RNA was extracted with the RNeasy kit and roughly 0.5 to 1 ug was reverse transcribed using random hexamers. TCR beta CDR3 regions were amplified with the immunoSEQ multiplex PCR assay covering 54 Vbeta and 13 Jbeta segments. To correct PCR amplification bias, a synthetic template baseline was used for both primer optimization and computational correction. In the paper's pipeline: Reads were annotated to V, D and J genes according to IMGT and were analyzed with immunoSEQ Analyzer, with only productive sequences retained. Clonality was computed as one minus Shannon entropy normalized by log2 of the number of productive unique sequences. For each patient and control, public and private clones were evaluated among the 100 most prevalent clones. Susac-specific clones were defined as absent from healthy and MS cohorts, 800 to 1,200 published viral clones and other ImmuneACCESS disease sequences. In-frame beta chains were kept once TCRdb had trimmed the public reads at Q25 with fastp and called clones with MiXCR. Under each unique CDR3 protein, matching rows form one entry showing the most common genes and DNA. None of the V and J calls come from the authors' own analysis; TCRdb made them. For this sample the table gives about 280,000 distinct CDR3 sequences, of which about 88% were detected only once. The ten largest account for over 0.1% of the sample.

The paper's findings and limits, for the study overall: The number of individuals in the TCR sequencing and HLA analysis was recognized as being relatively small.

Sequenced material: CD8+ T cells from PBMCs. The sequence derives from a human donor with multiple sclerosis.

The DNA is as follows: TGTGCCAGCAGTTACCTCACCCAGCGGACCGGGGAGCTGTTTTTT. It is translated as CASSYLTQRTGELFF. The chain joins TRBV6-5 to TRBJ2-2; tentative D gene TRBD2, with 5 bases matching. CDR1 and CDR2, looked up from the germline V gene, are MNHEY and SVGAGI. The CDR3 sequence holds 15 residues, the cysteine and phenylalanine included. The entry retains the CDR3 DNA only, 45 bases that are in frame from base 1. V loses 2 bases of germline sequence and J loses 5 bases, and the interval between the two ends is 12 bases.